These 32 T cell receptor beta chains were all obtained from the same sample, sequenced in a study of T cell clones after liver transplantation. TCRdb's copy holds only in-frame clones and misses some; the assay was immunoSEQ multiplex PCR. The data contain around 110,000 clones, 90% of them seen just once; the ten biggest clones take up roughly 0.83%. This specimen consisted of CD4+ T cells from blood, obtained 12 months after liver transplant. These receptors all stem from a human patient who received a liver transplant. Some T cells may be the graft donor's.

This chain uses TRBV6-5 with TRBJ2-4; D remains unclear. CDR1 is MNHEY and CDR2 is SVGAGI in the germline V gene. The CDR3 loop spans 15 amino acids. V lost 0 bases and J lost 3, with 9 bases in between. Written as DNA, the CDR3 is TGTGCCAGCAGTTACTCGACCGTGGGCAAAAACATTCAGTACTTC. Protein: CASSYSTVGKNIQYF.

The chain employs TRBV19 and TRBJ2-7; 9 bases are a match to TRBD1. Germline trimming cut 0 bases from V and 6 bases from J; bases unmatched to any gene: 6. Per germline, CDR1 LNHDA and CDR2 SQIVND (reference sequence). The CDR3 loop spans 15 amino acids. The CDR3 sequence: CASSIEDRGVGEQYF. CDR3 nucleotides: TGTGCCAGTAGTATAGAGGACAGGGGAGTGGGCGAGCAGTACTTC.

The chain combines TRBV28 with TRBJ1-5; D ambiguous. There are 13 residues in the CDR3. Germline values: CDR1 MDHEN, CDR2 SYDVKM. Trimming stripped 4 bases from V and 7 bases from J, with 11 bases between. The CDR3 coding sequence is TGTGCCAGCAGTTCAGGTACACGGCAGCCCCAGCATTTT. Encoded protein: CASSSGTRQPQHF.

The CDR3 loop is CASSLGGTGGRVEQFF. CDR3 coding DNA: TGTGCCAGCAGCTTAGGTGGGACAGGGGGCCGGGTTGAGCAGTTCTTC. J is TRBJ2-1 and V is TRBV7-3, with 12 bases that match TRBD1. There are 16 residues in the CDR3. The junction had 8 bases not matched to a gene; V was cut back by 2 bases and J by 9 bases. Germline CDR1 is SGHTA and CDR2 is FQGTGA.

The rearrangement uses TRBV29-1 and TRBJ2-7, with 9 bases matching TRBD1. This CDR3 spans 13 amino acids. V dropped 4 bases and J dropped 5; count of bases not matched to a gene: 6. Germline V gene sequence: CDR1 SQVTM, CDR2 ANQGSEA. The CDR3 coding sequence is TGCAGCGTTGGGGGACAGGGTGCCGACGAGCAGTACTTC. This gives the protein CSVGGQGADEQYF.

The chain links TRBV10-3 to TRBJ2-7; TRBD2 matches at 12 bases. CDR1 is ENHRY and CDR2 is SYGVKD in the germline V gene. This CDR3 is 17 amino acids long. J gave up 5 bases and V 0 bases, and 8 bases lay outside the gene matches. In DNA, the CDR3 is TGTGCCATCAGTGAGTCGGGTACGACTAGCGGGAGCAACGAGCAGTACTTC. As protein: CAISESGTTSGSNEQYF.

The chain employs TRBV6-5 and TRBJ1-5, with D uncertain. The V and J ends lost 6 bases and 5 bases respectively, with 11 bases between them. The CDR3 spans 13 residues. Per the germline V gene, CDR1 is MNHEY and CDR2 is SVGAGI. CDR3 amino acids: CASSWTVDQPQHF. In DNA, the CDR3 is TGTGCCAGCAGCTGGACGGTAGATCAGCCCCAGCATTTT.

The J gene is TRBJ2-4, the V gene TRBV10-2, with 14 bases fitting TRBD2. The CDR3 consists of 15 residues. Per the germline V gene, CDR1 is WSHSY and CDR2 is SAAADI. Trimming removed 5 bases from V and 5 bases from J; junction bases left unmatched: 2. The CDR3 is CASSLGLAGENIQYF. For the CDR3, the DNA is TGCGCCAGCAGTTTGGGACTAGCGGGAGAAAACATTCAGTACTTC.

The rearrangement uses TRBV9 and TRBJ2-7; no reliable D call. Per the germline V gene, CDR1 is SGDLS and CDR2 is YYNGEE. Trimming cost V 0 bases and J 0 bases, with 10 bases left between them. The CDR3 is 15 amino acids. CDR3 residues: CASSVAPGSSYEQYF. The CDR3 DNA sequence: TGTGCCAGCAGCGTAGCACCCGGAAGCTCCTACGAGCAGTACTTC. Supplemented by reference TRBV9 and TRBJ2-7, the full variable domain reads DSGVTQTPKHLITATGQRVTLRCSPRSGDLSVYWYQQSLDQGLQFLIQYYNGEERAKGNILERFSAQQFPDLHSELNLSSLELGDSALYFCASSVAPGSSYEQYFGPGTRLTVT.

J is TRBJ2-6 and V is TRBV7-3; 7 positions match TRBD2. V shed 1 base, J shed 0 bases, and the junction held 9 bases outside the gene matches. CDR3 length: 19 amino acids. The germline gives CDR1 SGHTA, CDR2 FQGTGA. The CDR3 region is CASSLKALAVSSGANVLTF. CDR3 DNA sequence: TGTGCCAGCAGCTTAAAGGCTCTAGCGGTTAGCTCTGGGGCCAACGTCCTGACTTTC.

This chain links TRBV11-3 with TRBJ1-1, with D unclear. The V gene's germline CDR1 is SGHNT and CDR2 YENEEA. The CDR3 has 12 amino acids. V was cut by 7 bases and J by 1 base, with 7 bases left in between. In DNA, the CDR3 is TGTGCCAGCAATGGGGAGAACACTGAAGCTTTCTTT. Protein sequence: CASNGENTEAFF.

The J gene is TRBJ2-2, the V gene TRBV10-3; TRBD2 might be the D (7 bases). CDR1 and CDR2 (germline): ENHRY, SYGVKD. V was shortened by 4 bases and J by 8 bases, with 17 bases between the two germline ends. The CDR3 runs to 15 residues. CDR3 loop: CAISVGGHGPGELFF. The CDR3 DNA is TGTGCCATCAGTGTCGGGGGGCACGGCCCTGGGGAGCTGTTTTTT.

The J gene is TRBJ1-5, the V gene TRBV28; D is unresolved. CDR1 and CDR2 (germline): MDHEN, SYDVKM. V was trimmed by 3 bases and J by 4 bases, leaving 4 bases between them. CDR3 length equals 12 residues. In DNA, the CDR3 is TGTGCCAGCAGTTTTCCTAATCAGCCCCAGCATTTT. It codes for CASSFPNQPQHF. The full variable domain, rest sourced from reference TRBV28 and TRBJ1-5, is DVKVTQSSRYLVKRTGEKVFLECVQDMDHENMFWYRQDPGLGLRLIYFSYDVKMKEKGDIPEGYSVSREKKERFSLILESASTNQTSMYLCASSFPNQPQHFGDGTRLSIL.

This chain links TRBV10-3 with TRBJ2-2; D possibly corresponds to TRBD1 (6 bases). The CDR3 length is 16 residues. Germline lookup yields CDR1 ENHRY and CDR2 SYGVKD. V lost 6 bases and J 3 bases, leaving 17 bases between the germline ends. The CDR3: CAIREMLDSYTGELFF. DNA of the CDR3: TGTGCCATCAGGGAGATGTTGGACAGCTACACCGGGGAGCTGTTTTTT.

CDR3 in DNA: TGTGCCAGCAGTGAAGCAGGAGGGCCGAACACTGAAGCTTTCTTT. Translated, it gives CASSEAGGPNTEAFF. The rearrangement joins TRBV2 to TRBJ1-1; D not resolved. V was pared by 0 bases and J by 1 base, with 9 bases between. The CDR3 length is 15 residues. Germline V lookup: CDR1 SNHLY, CDR2 FYNNEI. Drawing the rest from reference TRBV2 and TRBJ1-1, the complete variable domain is EPEVTQTPSHQVTQMGQEVILRCVPISNHLYFYWYRQILGQKVEFLVSFYNNEISEKSEIFDDQFSVERPDGSNFTLKIRSTKLEDSAMYFCASSEAGGPNTEAFFGQGTRLTVV.

The chain links TRBV2 to TRBJ2-7; D possibly uses TRBD1 or TRBD2 (5 bases each). This CDR3 is built from 14 residues. Deletions cut 3 bases from V and 0 bases from J, with 9 bases between. Germline V CDR1 and CDR2: SNHLY, FYNNEI. CDR3 sequence (DNA): TGTGCCAGCAGTGATTGGGGGAGCTCCTACGAGCAGTACTTC. Translating gives CASSDWGSSYEQYF.

This clone was observed a few times. V and J are TRBV10-2 and TRBJ2-3, with TRBD2 identical over 9 bases. CDR1 and CDR2 from the germline V gene are WSHSY and SAAADI. The V and J ends lost 4 bases and 8 bases, in that order; junction bases with no gene match: 16. There are 17 residues in the CDR3. The CDR3: CASSVAPGLASRGTQYF. DNA of the CDR3: TGCGCCAGCAGTGTGGCTCCGGGACTAGCATCGAGGGGTACGCAGTATTTT.

The chain has TRBV28 and TRBJ1-5, with 8 bases matching TRBD1. CDR3 size: 15 residues. V was pared by 6 bases and J by 6 bases, with 10 bases of the junction left unmatched. The germline CDR1 and CDR2 sequences are MDHEN and SYDVKM. The CDR3 spells CASRGTGGGGQPQHF. The CDR3 DNA follows: TGTGCCAGCAGGGGTACAGGGGGTGGAGGTCAGCCCCAGCATTTT. Drawing the rest from reference TRBV28 and TRBJ1-5, the complete variable domain is DVKVTQSSRYLVKRTGEKVFLECVQDMDHENMFWYRQDPGLGLRLIYFSYDVKMKEKGDIPEGYSVSREKKERFSLILESASTNQTSMYLCASRGTGGGGQPQHFGDGTRLSIL.

This clone came up once. This sequence joins TRBV5-4 and TRBJ1-1, with 9 bases identical to TRBD1. Unmatched junction bases numbered 5, after V lost 4 bases and J lost 1 base. This CDR3 is built from 15 residues. Germline V gene sequence: CDR1 SGHNT, CDR2 YYREEE (reference sequence). DNA of the CDR3: TGTGCCAGCAGCCCTCGGACAGGGGAGAACACTGAAGCTTTCTTT. As protein: CASSPRTGENTEAFF.

This chain uses TRBV9 with TRBJ1-1; D gene uncertain. Trimming pared 3 bases from V and 2 bases from J, leaving 5 bases between. The CDR3 totals 12 residues. Germline values: CDR1 SGDLS, CDR2 YYNGEE. DNA of the CDR3: TGTGCCAGCAGCGCCCTCAACACTGAAGCTTTCTTT. Protein: CASSALNTEAFF.

Here the CDR3 DNA reads TGTGCCAGCAGCTTGGGGGTCCCCTACGAGCAGTACTTC. Protein product: CASSLGVPYEQYF. This chain joins TRBV5-4 and TRBJ2-7; no firm D call. Germline CDR1 and CDR2: SGHNT and YYREEE (reference sequence). Between the trimmed V and J ends, which lost 0 bases and 2 bases, there was a span of 6 bases. This CDR3 has 13 residues.

This clone was recorded once. The rearrangement links TRBV6-1 to TRBJ1-5, with 10 bases matching TRBD1. Germline loops: CDR1 MNHNS, CDR2 SASEGT. The CDR3 runs 15 residues. V dropped 6 bases and J dropped 2; count of bases not matched to a gene: 4. DNA of the CDR3: TGTGCCAGCAGGACCGGACAGGGGGGCAATCAGCCCCAGCATTTT. Residues: CASRTGQGGNQPQHF.

The CDR3 sequence: CASSQEPGQGGYEQYF. For the CDR3, the DNA is TGCGCCAGCAGCCAAGAACCGGGACAGGGGGGGTACGAGCAGTACTTC. V usage is TRBV4-3 and J usage is TRBJ2-7, with 11 positions matching TRBD1. This CDR3 has 16 amino acids. CDR1 and CDR2 (germline): LGHNA, YSLEER. The J segment lost 4 bases and the V segment lost 0 bases, leaving 5 bases of the junction unmatched.

The chain carries TRBV27 and TRBJ2-7, with 7 nucleotides matching TRBD2. CDR1 is MNHEY, CDR2 SMNVEV, per germline (reference sequence). CDR3 length equals 14 residues. Trimming took 5 bases from V and 4 from J; bases not matched to a gene: 8. CDR3 protein: CASSPKASGYEQYF. CDR3 nucleotides: TGTGCCAGCAGTCCAAAGGCTAGCGGATACGAGCAGTACTTC.

The chain carries TRBV29-1 and TRBJ1-1, with D uncertain. The V end lost 7 bases, the J end lost 2 bases, and 8 bases lay between the germline ends. Per germline, CDR1 SQVTM and CDR2 ANQGSEA. The CDR3 has 11 residues. In DNA form, the CDR3 reads TGCAGCGCCTTCGTTAACACTGAAGCTTTCTTT. It yields the protein CSAFVNTEAFF. Filled out from reference TRBV29-1 and TRBJ1-1, the complete variable domain reads SAVISQKPSRDICQRGTSLTIQCQVDSQVTMMFWYRQQPGQSLTLIATANQGSEATYESGFVIDKFPISRPNLTFSTLTVSNMSPEDSSIYLCSAFVNTEAFFGQGTRLTVV.

The chain combines TRBV6-5 with TRBJ2-7; D gene unclear. V was trimmed by 2 bases and J by 1 base, leaving 3 bases between them. Germline values: CDR1 MNHEY, CDR2 SVGAGI. The CDR3 spans 12 residues. This CDR3 is CASSYTSYEQYF. For the CDR3, the DNA is TGTGCCAGCAGTTACACGTCCTACGAGCAGTACTTC.

V is TRBV4-1 and J is TRBJ2-1, with D possibly TRBD2 on 6 matching bases. V was clipped by 0 bases and J by 10 bases, with 16 bases between them. The germline CDR1 and CDR2 sequences are MGHRA and YSYEKL. The CDR3 length is 15 residues. The CDR3 DNA sequence: TGCGCCAGCAGCCAAGACCTAGCGCTATACGGGGAGCAGTTCTTC. Amino acid sequence: CASSQDLALYGEQFF.

This sequence joins TRBV4-1 and TRBJ2-3, with D unclear. Per germline, CDR1 MGHRA and CDR2 YSYEKL. Trimming took off 1 base at V and 2 bases at J, with 13 bases between the two ends. This CDR3 is built from 16 residues. CDR3 amino acids: CASSQGPSETTDTQYF. For the CDR3, the DNA is TGCGCCAGCAGCCAAGGCCCCAGCGAAACCACAGATACGCAGTATTTT.

Remarks on this clone: The sample holds other DNA sequences that translate to the same CDR3. The chain carries TRBV5-1 and TRBJ2-3; D not resolved. The length of the CDR3 is 13 residues. The V end was cut by 0 bases, the J end by 0 bases, with 2 bases between. Per the germline V gene, CDR1 is SGHRS and CDR2 is YFSETQ. The chain's CDR3 is CASSLGSTDTQYF. The CDR3 coding sequence is TGCGCCAGCAGCTTGGGGAGCACAGATACGCAGTATTTT.

About this clone: Other DNA sequences in the same sample also yield this CDR3. The chain is built from TRBV5-8 and TRBJ1-2; the D gene is possibly TRBD1 (5 bases). With 2 bases removed from V and 1 base from J, the gap between germline ends came to 9 bases. Germline CDR1 and CDR2: SGHTS and YDEGEE. The CDR3 contains 14 residues. The CDR3 loop reads CASSFGGINYGYTF. The CDR3 DNA sequence: TGTGCCAGCAGCTTCGGGGGGATTAACTATGGCTACACCTTC.

The chain has TRBV19 and TRBJ2-7; 7 bases are a match to TRBD2. The germline V gene has CDR1 LNHDA and CDR2 SQIVND (reference sequence). This CDR3 has 14 residues. Unmatched junction bases numbered 7, after V lost 6 bases and J lost 2 bases. As DNA, the CDR3 is TGTGCCAGTAGCGGCAGTGGGAGGGCCTACGAGCAGTACTTC. Encoded protein: CASSGSGRAYEQYF.

CDR3 in DNA: TGTGCCAGCAGCCCCTCCTTTGCGGGTAGCTCCTACAATGAGCAGTTCTTC. Translation: CASSPSFAGSSYNEQFF. The V call is TRBV11-2, the J call TRBJ2-1, with D possibly TRBD2 on 5 matching bases. This CDR3 is 17 amino acids long. The V end lost 5 bases, the J end lost 0 bases, and 17 bases lay between the germline ends. Germline CDR1 and CDR2: SGHAT and FQNNGV.